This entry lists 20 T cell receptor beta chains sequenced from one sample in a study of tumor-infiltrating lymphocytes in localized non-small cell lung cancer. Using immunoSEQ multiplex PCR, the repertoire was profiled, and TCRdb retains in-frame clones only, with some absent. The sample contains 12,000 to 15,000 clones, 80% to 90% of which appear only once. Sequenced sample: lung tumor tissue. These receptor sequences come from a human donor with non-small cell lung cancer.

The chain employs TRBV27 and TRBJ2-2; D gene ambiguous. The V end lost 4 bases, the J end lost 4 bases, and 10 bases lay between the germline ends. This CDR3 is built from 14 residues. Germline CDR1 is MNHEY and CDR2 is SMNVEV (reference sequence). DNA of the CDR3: TGTGCCAGCAGTTGGGCAGTTAGCACCGGGGAGCTGTTTTTT. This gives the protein CASSWAVSTGELFF.

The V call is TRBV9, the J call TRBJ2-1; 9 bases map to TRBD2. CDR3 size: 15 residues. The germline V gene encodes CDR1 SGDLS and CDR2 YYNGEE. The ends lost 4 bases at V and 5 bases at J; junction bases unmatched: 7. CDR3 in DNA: TGTGCCAGCAGCTTACAGACTAGCGGTAACAATGAGCAGTTCTTC. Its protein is CASSLQTSGNNEQFF.

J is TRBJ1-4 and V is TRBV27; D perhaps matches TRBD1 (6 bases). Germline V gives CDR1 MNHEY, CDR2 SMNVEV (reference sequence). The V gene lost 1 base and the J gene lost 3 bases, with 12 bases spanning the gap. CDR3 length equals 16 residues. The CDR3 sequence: CASSLWGAEANEKLFF. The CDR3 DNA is TGTGCCAGCAGTTTATGGGGGGCTGAGGCTAATGAAAAACTGTTTTTT. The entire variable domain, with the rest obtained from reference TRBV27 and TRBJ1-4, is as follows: EAQVTQNPRYLITVTGKKLTVTCSQNMNHEYMSWYRQDPGLGLRQIYYSMNVEVTDKGDVPEGYKVSRKEKRNFPLILESPSPNQTSLYFCASSLWGAEANEKLFFGSGTQLSVL.

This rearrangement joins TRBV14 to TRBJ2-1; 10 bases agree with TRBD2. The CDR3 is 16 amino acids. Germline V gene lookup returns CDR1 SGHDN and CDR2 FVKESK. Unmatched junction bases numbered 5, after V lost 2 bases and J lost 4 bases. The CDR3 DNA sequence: TGTGCCAGCAGCCAAACCGGGACTAGCGCGTACAATGAGCAGTTCTTC. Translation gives CASSQTGTSAYNEQFF.

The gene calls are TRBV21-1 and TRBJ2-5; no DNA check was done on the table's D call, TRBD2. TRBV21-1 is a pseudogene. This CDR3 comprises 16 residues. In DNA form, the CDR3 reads TGTGCCAGCAGCAAAAGGACTAGCGGGAGGGGGGAGACCCAGTACTTC. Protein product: CASSKRTSGRGETQYF.

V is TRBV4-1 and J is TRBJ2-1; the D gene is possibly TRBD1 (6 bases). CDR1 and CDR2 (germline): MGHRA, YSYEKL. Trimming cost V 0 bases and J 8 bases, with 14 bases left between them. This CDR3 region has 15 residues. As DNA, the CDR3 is TGCGCCAGCAGCCAAGATCGGGCAGGGGTCTATGAGCAGTTCTTC. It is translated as CASSQDRAGVYEQFF.

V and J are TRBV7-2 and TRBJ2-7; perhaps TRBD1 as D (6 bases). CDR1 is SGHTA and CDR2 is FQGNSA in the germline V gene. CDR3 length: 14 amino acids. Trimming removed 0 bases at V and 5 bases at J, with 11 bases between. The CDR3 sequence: CASSLAGRGHEQYF. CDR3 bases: TGTGCCAGCAGCTTAGCGGGCAGGGGCCACGAGCAGTACTTC.

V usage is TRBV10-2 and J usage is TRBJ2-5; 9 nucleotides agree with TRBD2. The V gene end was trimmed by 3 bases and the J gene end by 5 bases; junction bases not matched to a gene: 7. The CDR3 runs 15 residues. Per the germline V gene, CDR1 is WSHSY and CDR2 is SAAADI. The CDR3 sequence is CASSEGGTSLETQYF. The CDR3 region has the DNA TGCGCCAGCAGTGAAGGAGGGACTAGCTTGGAGACCCAGTACTTC.

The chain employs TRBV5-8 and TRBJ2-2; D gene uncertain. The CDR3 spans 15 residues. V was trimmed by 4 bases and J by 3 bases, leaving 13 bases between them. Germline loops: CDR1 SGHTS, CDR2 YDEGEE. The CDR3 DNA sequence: TGTGCCAGCAGCCCCGGCTGGTCTGACACCGGGGAGCTGTTTTTT. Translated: CASSPGWSDTGELFF.

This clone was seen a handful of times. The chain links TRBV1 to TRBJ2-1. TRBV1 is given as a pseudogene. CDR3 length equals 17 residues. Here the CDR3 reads CTSSHGLPASSYNEQFF. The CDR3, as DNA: TGCACCAGCAGCCATGGCCTGCCTGCGAGCTCCTACAATGAGCAGTTCTTC.

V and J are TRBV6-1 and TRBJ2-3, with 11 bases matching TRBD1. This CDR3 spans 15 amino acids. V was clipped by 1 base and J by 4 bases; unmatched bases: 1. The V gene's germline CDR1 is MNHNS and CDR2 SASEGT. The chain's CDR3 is CASSEGTGGPDTQYF. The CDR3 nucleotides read TGTGCCAGCAGTGAAGGGACAGGGGGCCCAGATACGCAGTATTTT.

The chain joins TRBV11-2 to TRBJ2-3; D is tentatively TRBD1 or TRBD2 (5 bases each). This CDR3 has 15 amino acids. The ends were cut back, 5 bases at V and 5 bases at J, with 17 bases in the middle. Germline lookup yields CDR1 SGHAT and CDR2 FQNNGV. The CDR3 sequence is CASSTRGASLDTQYF. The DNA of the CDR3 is TGTGCCAGCAGCACCCGAGGGGCTAGCTTAGATACGCAGTATTTT.

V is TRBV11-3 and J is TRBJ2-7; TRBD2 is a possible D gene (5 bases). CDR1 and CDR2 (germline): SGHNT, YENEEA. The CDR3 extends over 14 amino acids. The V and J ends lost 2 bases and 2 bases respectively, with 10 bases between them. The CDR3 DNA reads TGTGCCAGCAGCTTATCCGGGAAAGCCTACGAGCAGTACTTC. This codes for CASSLSGKAYEQYF. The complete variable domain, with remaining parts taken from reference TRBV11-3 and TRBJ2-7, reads EAGVVQSPRYKIIEKKQPVAFWCNPISGHNTLYWYLQNLGQGPELLIRYENEEAVDDSQLPKDRFSAERLKGVDSTLKIQPAELGDSAVYLCASSLSGKAYEQYFGPGTRLTVT.

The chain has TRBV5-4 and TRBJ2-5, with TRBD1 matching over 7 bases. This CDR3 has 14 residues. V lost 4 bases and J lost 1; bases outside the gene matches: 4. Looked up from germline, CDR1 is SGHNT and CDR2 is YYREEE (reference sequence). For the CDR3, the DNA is TGTGCCAGCAGCCGGGGACAGTTCCAAGAGACCCAGTACTTC. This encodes CASSRGQFQETQYF.

CDR3 DNA: TGTGCCAGCAGTGAAGGGCCGCCGGCCAACTATGGCTACACCTTC. Translating it yields CASSEGPPANYGYTF. The rearrangement joins TRBV6-1 to TRBJ1-2; D gene unclear. V was cut by 1 base and J by 2 bases, with 11 bases left in between. This CDR3 spans 15 amino acids. In germline, CDR1 is MNHNS, CDR2 SASEGT.

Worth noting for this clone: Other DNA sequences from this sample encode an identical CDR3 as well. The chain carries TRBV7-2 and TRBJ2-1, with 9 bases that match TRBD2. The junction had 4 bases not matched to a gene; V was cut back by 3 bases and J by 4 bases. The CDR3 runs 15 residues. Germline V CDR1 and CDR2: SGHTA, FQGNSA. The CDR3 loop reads CASSLTSGKYNEQFF. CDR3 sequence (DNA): TGTGCCAGCAGCTTGACTAGCGGAAAATACAATGAGCAGTTCTTC. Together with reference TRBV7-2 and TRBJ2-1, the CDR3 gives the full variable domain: GAGVSQSPSNKVTEKGKDVELRCDPISGHTALYWYRQSLGQGLEFLIYFQGNSAPDKSGLPSDRFSAERTGGSVSTLTIQRTQQEDSAVYLCASSLTSGKYNEQFFGPGTRLTVL.

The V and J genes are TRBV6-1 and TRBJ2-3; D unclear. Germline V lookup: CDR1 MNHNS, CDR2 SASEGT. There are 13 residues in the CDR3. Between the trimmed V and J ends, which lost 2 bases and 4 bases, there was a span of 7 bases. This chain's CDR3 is CASSEPGADTQYF. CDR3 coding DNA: TGTGCCAGCAGTGAACCAGGTGCAGATACGCAGTATTTT.

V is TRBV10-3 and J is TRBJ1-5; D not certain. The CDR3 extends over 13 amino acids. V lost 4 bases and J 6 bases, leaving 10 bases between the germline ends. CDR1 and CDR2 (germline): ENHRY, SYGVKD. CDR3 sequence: CAISVGEVQPQHF. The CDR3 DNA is TGTGCCATCAGTGTCGGGGAAGTTCAGCCCCAGCATTTT.

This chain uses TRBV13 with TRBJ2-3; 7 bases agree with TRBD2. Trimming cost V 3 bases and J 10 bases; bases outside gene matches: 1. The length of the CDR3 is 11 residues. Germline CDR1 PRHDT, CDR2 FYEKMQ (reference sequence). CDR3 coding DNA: TGTGCCAGCAGCTTGCTAGCGGCGCAGTATTTT. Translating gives CASSLLAAQYF.

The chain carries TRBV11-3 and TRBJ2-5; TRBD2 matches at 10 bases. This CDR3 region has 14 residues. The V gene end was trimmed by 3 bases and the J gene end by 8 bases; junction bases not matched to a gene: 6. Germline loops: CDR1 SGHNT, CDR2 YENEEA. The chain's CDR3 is CASSFKGLARTQYF. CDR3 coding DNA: TGTGCCAGCAGCTTTAAGGGACTAGCGAGAACCCAGTACTTC.